A single TCR beta chain is shown here with its context. The table came from immunoSEQ multiplex PCR; TCRdb's copy has only in-frame clones and leaves some out. The sample lists around 100,000 clones; 85% to 90% were seen once. These data belong to a study of blood T cell repertoires in COVID-19. The germline CDR1 and CDR2 sequences are SGHTA and FQGNSA. With 5 bases removed from V and 4 bases from J, the gap between germline ends came to 9 bases. The CDR3 is 13 residues long. The chain is built from TRBV7-2 and TRBJ1-3; D might be TRBD1 (5 bases). This clonotype was sampled from a human donor in a cohort sampled during active COVID-19. Sequencing was carried out using peripheral blood. CDR3 DNA sequence: TGTGCCAGCAGCCTCCAGGGAGGAAACACCATATATTTT. Encoded protein: CASSLQGGNTIYF.